The 27 T cell receptor beta chains below were found in one sample sequenced in a study of Ad26.COV2.S vaccination and SARS-CoV-2 variants. The treatment here: roughly 20 received Ad26.COV2.S at low or high dose, single or two shots; about 5 received placebo; per-sample allocation not given. Specimens were obtained on day 63 following the first vaccine or placebo injection. Generated by immunoSEQ multiplex PCR, the TCRdb table keeps only in-frame clones and is missing some. Found here are roughly 400,000 clones, around 89% of them singletons; the top ten hold around 2%. The sample consisted of peripheral blood, taken in a trial of Ad26.COV2.S vaccine versus placebo. The origin of the receptors is a person aged 18-60 years who received the Ad26.COV2.S COVID-19 vaccine or a placebo.

This clone came up a few times. The CDR3 spells CAISVSYGYTF. The CDR3 DNA is TGTGCCATCAGTGTCAGCTATGGCTACACCTTC. The chain uses TRBV10-3 and TRBJ1-2; the D is unclear. V lost 4 bases and J 4 bases, leaving 4 bases between the germline ends. This CDR3 is 11 amino acids long. Per the germline V gene, CDR1 is ENHRY and CDR2 is SYGVKD.

The chain links TRBV7-2 to TRBJ2-7; 9 nucleotides line up with TRBD1. This CDR3 is 16 amino acids long. Trimming cost V 2 bases and J 0 bases; bases outside gene matches: 5. Germline-derived CDR1 and CDR2 are SGHTA and FQGNSA. CDR3: CASSLWRTGVSYEQYF. CDR3 in DNA: TGTGCCAGCAGCTTATGGCGGACAGGGGTCTCCTACGAGCAGTACTTC.

This chain joins TRBV18 and TRBJ1-2; D uncertain. The CDR3 spans 15 residues. V was shortened by 0 bases and J by 2 bases, with 10 bases between the two germline ends. Germline values: CDR1 KGHSH, CDR2 LQKENI. The CDR3 DNA is TGTGCCAGCTCACCACCTTCCGGCGGGAACTATGGCTACACCTTC. Its protein is CASSPPSGGNYGYTF.

Regarding this clone: Other DNA variants within this sample encode the same CDR3. The rearrangement links TRBV7-2 to TRBJ2-7, with unresolved D. Germline V gene data show CDR1 as SGHTA and CDR2 as FQGNSA. V gave up 1 base and J gave up 4 bases, with 5 bases separating them. The CDR3 is 12 residues long. DNA for the CDR3: TGTGCCAGCAGCTTAGACCTTTACGAGCAGTACTTC. Translation gives CASSLDLYEQYF.

This sequence joins TRBV7-3 and TRBJ2-7; 7 bases agree with TRBD1. Germline values: CDR1 SGHTA, CDR2 FQGTGA. V shed 5 bases and J 0 bases; nucleotides not matched to a gene: 7. This CDR3 spans 15 amino acids. As DNA, the CDR3 is TGTGCCAGCAGCCCCGGGACAGCAAACTCCTACGAGCAGTACTTC. Its translation is CASSPGTANSYEQYF.

The CDR3 region has the DNA TGTGCCAGCAGCTTGGGGGGGGCTAGCGGGCCGACCTACGAGCAGTACTTC. This gives the protein CASSLGGASGPTYEQYF. This chain joins TRBV5-4 and TRBJ2-7; 8 bases fit TRBD2. This CDR3 is built from 17 residues. From germline, CDR1 is SGHNT and CDR2 YYREEE (reference sequence). J was trimmed by 2 bases and V by 0 bases; bases with no gene match: 10.

V usage is TRBV14 and J usage is TRBJ2-2, with 7 bases identical to TRBD2. This CDR3 spans 18 amino acids. Germline loops: CDR1 SGHDN, CDR2 FVKESK. V was clipped by 3 bases and J by 1 base; unmatched bases: 11. The CDR3 nucleotides read TGTGCCAGCAGCCATAAGGTGGCGGGAGTTTGGAACACCGGGGAGCTGTTTTTT. It encodes CASSHKVAGVWNTGELFF.

The chain couples TRBV12-5 to TRBJ2-1; D perhaps matches TRBD1 (6 bases). Germline values: CDR1 LGHNT, CDR2 FRNRAP. The CDR3 spans 15 residues. Trimming left V 5 bases short and J 0 bases short, with 11 bases between. This CDR3 is CASGPDRSSYNEQFF. The CDR3 DNA reads as TGTGCTAGTGGTCCTGACAGGAGCTCCTACAATGAGCAGTTCTTC.

The chain recombines TRBV24-1 with TRBJ1-1, with D maybe TRBD1 (6 bases). The germline V gene encodes CDR1 KGHDR and CDR2 SFDVKD. The CDR3 spans 13 residues. The V end lost 7 bases, the J end lost 1 base, and 9 bases lay between the germline ends. Here the CDR3 DNA reads TGTGCCACCAGATTACAGGGGAACACTGAAGCTTTCTTT. Translation: CATRLQGNTEAFF.

V and J are TRBV21-1 and TRBJ2-3. TRBV21-1 is marked as a pseudogene. The CDR3 totals 18 residues. In DNA form, the CDR3 reads TGTGCCAGCAGCGAGGCCAAACTTGGGAAACAGAACACAGATACGCAGTATTTT. Protein: CASSEAKLGKQNTDTQYF.

The chain has TRBV27 and TRBJ2-1; 7 bases match TRBD1. The CDR3 consists of 16 residues. From germline, CDR1 is MNHEY and CDR2 SMNVEV (reference sequence). Trimming cost V 7 bases and J 7 bases; bases outside gene matches: 16. The chain's CDR3 is CASTTPAAGGRNEQFF. The CDR3, as DNA: TGTGCCAGCACCACACCGGCGGCAGGGGGTCGGAATGAGCAGTTCTTC.

The rearrangement uses TRBV19 and TRBJ1-1, with no clear D. The V gene lost 4 bases and the J gene lost 6 bases, with 9 bases spanning the gap. This CDR3 has 12 amino acids. Germline-derived CDR1 and CDR2 are LNHDA and SQIVND (reference sequence). The DNA of the CDR3 is TGTGCCAGTAGTACCGAAGCGGCTGAAGCTTTCTTT. Protein product: CASSTEAAEAFF. Looking up the rest from reference TRBV19 and TRBJ1-1 gives the full variable domain: DGGITQSPKYLFRKEGQNVTLSCEQNLNHDAMYWYRQDPGQGLRLIYYSQIVNDFQKGDIAEGYSVSREKKESFPLTVTSAQKNPTAFYLCASSTEAAEAFFGQGTRLTVV.

This sequence joins TRBV5-1 and TRBJ1-1, with TRBD1 matching over 7 bases. The germline V gene encodes CDR1 SGHRS and CDR2 YFSETQ. Unmatched junction bases numbered 4, after V lost 5 bases and J lost 0 bases. This CDR3 comprises 14 residues. CDR3 in DNA: TGCGCCAGCAGAACGACAGGGCTGAACACTGAAGCTTTCTTT. Translating gives CASRTTGLNTEAFF.

The rearrangement uses TRBV14 and TRBJ2-1, with unresolved D. The V gene's germline CDR1 is SGHDN and CDR2 FVKESK. The length of the CDR3 is 14 residues. The V and J ends lost 4 bases and 0 bases respectively, with 7 bases between them. The CDR3 loop reads CASSPISSYNEQFF. In DNA, the CDR3 is TGTGCCAGCAGCCCTATATCCTCCTACAATGAGCAGTTCTTC.

This chain joins TRBV7-9 and TRBJ2-1; 7 positions agree with TRBD1. V shed 5 bases and J 1 base; nucleotides not matched to a gene: 5. This CDR3 has 15 amino acids. Germline-derived CDR1 and CDR2 are SEHNR and FQNEAQ (reference sequence). In nucleotides, the CDR3 is TGTGCCAGCAGCGCACGACAGGGATCCTACAATGAGCAGTTCTTC. It specifies CASSARQGSYNEQFF.

V and J are TRBV5-4 and TRBJ1-2; possible D gene TRBD1, 6 bases. Deletions cut 5 bases from V and 2 bases from J, with 13 bases between. The CDR3 runs to 14 residues. Germline V gene lookup returns CDR1 SGHNT and CDR2 YYREEE (reference sequence). CDR3 nucleotide sequence: TGTGCCAGCAGTTCTGGACAGTTGAACTATGGCTACACCTTC. Translated: CASSSGQLNYGYTF.

This clone has just one count. This chain uses TRBV5-4 with TRBJ2-7; TRBD2 matches 8 bases. The CDR3 consists of 15 residues. The germline V gene encodes CDR1 SGHNT and CDR2 YYREEE (reference sequence). The junction had 3 bases not matched to a gene; V was cut back by 0 bases and J by 1 base. CDR3 nucleotides: TGTGCCAGCAGCTTGGTCGCGGGAGGTTCCTACGAGCAGTACTTC. It translates to CASSLVAGGSYEQYF.

The CDR3 sequence is CASSSAPRVGTYEQYF. The CDR3 DNA reads as TGTGCCAGCAGCTCCGCCCCACGGGTCGGGACCTACGAGCAGTACTTC. The chain links TRBV5-4 to TRBJ2-7; D may be TRBD2 (5 bases). V gave up 3 bases and J gave up 2 bases, with 18 bases separating them. Germline CDR1 is SGHNT and CDR2 is YYREEE (reference sequence). The CDR3 covers 16 residues.

In its sample, this clone was seen once. This chain uses TRBV4-3 with TRBJ1-5, with 7 positions matching TRBD1. The ends lost 4 bases at V and 4 bases at J; junction bases unmatched: 13. The CDR3 runs 17 residues. The germline CDR1 and CDR2 sequences are LGHNA and YSLEER. CDR3 DNA: TGCGCCAGCAGCCGCTTTTACAGGGGACGGAGTAATCAGCCCCAGCATTTT. It translates to CASSRFYRGRSNQPQHF.

The V and J genes are TRBV28 and TRBJ2-1; D gene ambiguous. Germline V gives CDR1 MDHEN, CDR2 SYDVKM. The CDR3 is 14 residues long. Trimming shortened V by 4 bases and J by 4 bases, and 11 bases separated the two germline ends. The CDR3 loop reads CASSSLTRYNEQFF. In DNA, the CDR3 is TGTGCCAGCAGTTCCCTGACCAGATACAATGAGCAGTTCTTC.

The chain employs TRBV18 and TRBJ2-1; 9 bases align to TRBD2. V shed 3 bases, J shed 7 bases, and the junction held 13 bases outside the gene matches. The CDR3 runs to 17 residues. CDR1 is KGHSH and CDR2 is LQKENI in the germline V gene. The CDR3 here is CASSPRASGILVNEQFF. The CDR3, as DNA: TGTGCCAGCTCACCGCGGGCTAGCGGGATACTAGTAAATGAGCAGTTCTTC.

The sample holds one count of this clone. The CDR3: CATSRDYRSQYF. DNA for the CDR3: TGTGCCACCAGCAGAGATTACAGGTCGCAGTACTTC. The chain joins TRBV15 to TRBJ2-7, with a possible D match to TRBD1 (5 bases). The CDR3 has 12 amino acids. The germline V and J ends were trimmed by 0 bases and 9 bases, with 9 bases remaining between them. Germline V CDR1 and CDR2: LNHNV, YYDKDF (reference sequence). Full variable domain (outside the CDR3, taken from reference TRBV15 and TRBJ2-7): DAMVIQNPRYQVTQFGKPVTLSCSQTLNHNVMYWYQQKSSQAPKLLFHYYDKDFNNEADTPDNFQSRRPNTSFCFLDIRSPGLGDTAMYLCATSRDYRSQYFGPGTRLTVT.

This rearrangement joins TRBV27 to TRBJ2-5, with a possible D match to TRBD1 (5 bases). There are 15 residues in the CDR3. CDR1 MNHEY and CDR2 SMNVEV come from the germline V gene (reference sequence). Trimming left V 5 bases short and J 4 bases short, with 17 bases between. The CDR3 DNA follows: TGTGCCAGCAGTATTCGTCTTACAGGCGTAGAGACCCAGTACTTC. Residues: CASSIRLTGVETQYF.

The chain is built from TRBV3-1 (or the pseudogene TRBV3-2) and TRBJ2-7; the match to TRBD2 covers 7 bases. The CDR3 covers 17 residues. The junction had 15 bases not matched to a gene; V was cut back by 0 bases and J by 7 bases. Germline V CDR1 and CDR2: LGHDT, YNNKEL (reference sequence). The CDR3 loop reads CASSQDRREGMLVEQYF. The CDR3, as DNA: TGTGCCAGCAGCCAAGATAGGAGGGAGGGCATGTTGGTTGAGCAGTACTTC.

The rearrangement joins TRBV7-2 to TRBJ2-7; 10 bases map to TRBD1. Germline assignment: CDR1 SGHTA and CDR2 FQGNSA. The CDR3 runs to 15 residues. Trimming removed 2 bases from V and 2 bases from J; junction bases left unmatched: 3. In DNA, the CDR3 is TGTGCCAGCAGCTTATGGACAGGGGGGACCTACGAGCAGTACTTC. Translated: CASSLWTGGTYEQYF.

The chain combines TRBV18 with TRBJ1-2; D is perhaps TRBD1 (5 bases). The CDR3 contains 13 residues. Germline assignment: CDR1 KGHSH and CDR2 LQKENI. Trimming pared 4 bases from V and 4 bases from J, leaving 10 bases between. In DNA, the CDR3 is TGTGCCAGCTCACAGGACAAAAGCTATGGCTACACCTTC. Translation gives CASSQDKSYGYTF.

The rearrangement joins TRBV5-1 to TRBJ1-1, with D uncertain. Between the trimmed V and J ends, which lost 6 bases and 5 bases, there was a span of 14 bases. The CDR3 runs 13 residues. Germline loops: CDR1 SGHRS, CDR2 YFSETQ. Written as DNA, the CDR3 is TGCGCCAGCACCCCGGGTGTCCCGACTGAAGCTTTCTTT. Translated: CASTPGVPTEAFF.